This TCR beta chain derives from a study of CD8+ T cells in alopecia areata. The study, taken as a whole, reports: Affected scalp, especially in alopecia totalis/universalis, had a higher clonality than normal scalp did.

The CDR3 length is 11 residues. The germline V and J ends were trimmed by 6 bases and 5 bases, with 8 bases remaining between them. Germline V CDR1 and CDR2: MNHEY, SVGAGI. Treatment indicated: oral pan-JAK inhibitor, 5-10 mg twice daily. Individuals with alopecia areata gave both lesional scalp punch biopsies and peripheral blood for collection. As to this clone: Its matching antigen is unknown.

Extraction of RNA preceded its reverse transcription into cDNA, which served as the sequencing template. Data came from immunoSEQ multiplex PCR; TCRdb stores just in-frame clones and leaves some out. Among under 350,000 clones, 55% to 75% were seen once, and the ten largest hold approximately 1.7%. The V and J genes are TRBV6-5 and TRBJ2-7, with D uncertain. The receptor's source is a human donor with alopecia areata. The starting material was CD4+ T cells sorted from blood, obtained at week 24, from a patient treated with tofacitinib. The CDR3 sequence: CASRGLHEQYF. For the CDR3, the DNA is TGTGCCAGCAGGGGGTTGCACGAGCAGTACTTC.